This paragraph covers one T cell receptor (beta chain) sequence. Antigen: not known. This CDR3 has 16 amino acids. Germline V gene data show CDR1 as LNHNV and CDR2 as YYDKDF (reference sequence). The germline V and J ends were trimmed by 8 bases and 3 bases, with 19 bases remaining between them. The sample belongs to a study of cytomegalovirus exposure and HLA in healthy donors. Findings and limits, study-wide: Through in vitro validation, a few CMV-associated chains were shown to be specific for CMV antigens. Cytomegalovirus association was listed for 170 or so TCR beta chains. A classifier reportedly called cytomegalovirus status with high sensitivity and specificity. A subsequent analysis found that TCR clusters from the first cohort also tended to co-occur in the 120 or so validation repertoires, with roughly 95% of cluster scores above 0.

Generated by immunoSEQ multiplex PCR, the TCRdb table keeps only in-frame clones and is missing some. The sample holds roughly 120,000 clones, approximately 88% seen once. This chain joins TRBV15 and TRBJ2-2; no definite D call. Sequences were obtained from PBMCs. This TCR derives from a woman between 18 and 30 years old in good health and CMV-seropositive. CDR3 DNA: TGTGCCACCGGATCGTGGAAACAGTTCGACACCGGGGAGCTGTTTTTT. Translating it yields CATGSWKQFDTGELFF.